This T cell receptor (beta chain) was recovered during a study of graft-versus-host responses after intestinal transplantation. With respect to this clone: Antigen unknown.

Here immunoSEQ multiplex PCR was the method, and the copy in TCRdb shows in-frame clones only, minus some. The repertoire consists of roughly 96,000 clones, with 91% occurring once and the leading ten covering about 0.45%. Sequencing was performed on unstimulated CD8+ T cells sorted from spleen or lymph node cells, taken before intestinal transplant. The receptor comes from a human donor who received an intestinal transplant.

The CDR3 DNA sequence: TGTGCCAGCAGTTTAAGGAGTTCCAGACGAGAGCAGCCCCAGCATTTT. Translation: CASSLRSSRREQPQHF. V and J are TRBV28 and TRBJ1-5; D gene unclear. CDR3 size: 16 residues. The germline V gene encodes CDR1 MDHEN and CDR2 SYDVKM. Trimming removed 2 bases from V and 7 bases from J, with 18 bases in between.